The TCR beta chain described here comes from a study of blood T cell repertoires in COVID-19. V lost 2 bases to trimming and J lost 0 bases, with 11 bases between them. CDR3 length equals 16 residues. CDR1 is MDHEN, CDR2 SYDVKM, per germline. This clone was picked up a small number of times. This table comes from immunoSEQ multiplex PCR, and its TCRdb copy is limited to in-frame clones, with some not included. This table holds 180,000 or so clones, about 86% found once. The TCR sequence derives from a man between 18 and 35 years old with active or convalescent COVID-19. Sequenced input: peripheral blood. The rearrangement uses TRBV28 and TRBJ1-5; maybe TRBD1 (5 bases). The CDR3 nucleotides read TGTGCCAGCAGTTTAGGCGTAGGGGTTAGCAATCAGCCCCAGCATTTT. Its protein product is CASSLGVGVSNQPQHF.